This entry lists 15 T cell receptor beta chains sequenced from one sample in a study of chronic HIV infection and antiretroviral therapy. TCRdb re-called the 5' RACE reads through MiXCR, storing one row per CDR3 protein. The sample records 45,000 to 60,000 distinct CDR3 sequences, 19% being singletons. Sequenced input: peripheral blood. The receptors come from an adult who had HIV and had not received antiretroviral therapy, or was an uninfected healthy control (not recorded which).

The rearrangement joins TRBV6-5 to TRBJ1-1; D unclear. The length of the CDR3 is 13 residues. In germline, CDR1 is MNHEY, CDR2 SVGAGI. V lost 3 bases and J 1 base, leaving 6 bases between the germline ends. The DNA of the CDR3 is TGTGCCAGCAGTTATTGGGGGAACACTGAAGCTTTCTTT. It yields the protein CASSYWGNTEAFF.

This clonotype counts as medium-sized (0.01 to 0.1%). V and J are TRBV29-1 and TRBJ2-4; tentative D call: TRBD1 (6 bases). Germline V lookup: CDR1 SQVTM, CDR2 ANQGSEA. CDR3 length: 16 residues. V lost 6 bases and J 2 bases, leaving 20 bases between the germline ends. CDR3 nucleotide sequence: TGCAGCGTGGAACCTAGGGGGAGCGGAACCAAAAACATTCAGTACTTC. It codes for CSVEPRGSGTKNIQYF.

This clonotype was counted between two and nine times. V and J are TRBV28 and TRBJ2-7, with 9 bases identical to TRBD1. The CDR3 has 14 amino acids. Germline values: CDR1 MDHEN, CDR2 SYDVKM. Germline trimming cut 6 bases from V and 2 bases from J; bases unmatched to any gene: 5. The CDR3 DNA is TGTGCCAGCAGAACCGGGACAGGGCCCTACGAGCAGTACTTC. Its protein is CASRTGTGPYEQYF.

The CDR3 DNA sequence: TGTGCCAGCAGCGTGGACAGGGGGGAAAGGACCCAGTACTTC. Protein product: CASSVDRGERTQYF. The gene calls are TRBV7-2 and TRBJ2-5; 10 nucleotides match TRBD1. The germline V gene has CDR1 SGHTA and CDR2 FQGNSA. V dropped 5 bases and J dropped 7; count of bases not matched to a gene: 7. This CDR3 is 14 amino acids long.

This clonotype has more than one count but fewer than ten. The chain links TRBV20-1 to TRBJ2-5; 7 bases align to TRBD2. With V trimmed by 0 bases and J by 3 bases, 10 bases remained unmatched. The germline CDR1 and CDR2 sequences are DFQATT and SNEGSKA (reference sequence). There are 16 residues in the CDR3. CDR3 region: CSARESSGKGKETQYF. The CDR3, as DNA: TGCAGTGCTAGAGAGTCAAGCGGGAAGGGGAAAGAGACCCAGTACTTC.

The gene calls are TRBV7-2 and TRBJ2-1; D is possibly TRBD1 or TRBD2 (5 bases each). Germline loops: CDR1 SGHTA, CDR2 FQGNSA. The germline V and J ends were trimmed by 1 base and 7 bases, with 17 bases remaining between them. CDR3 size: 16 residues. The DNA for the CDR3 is TGTGCCAGCAGCTTAGGACTCCCTCCCTGGGGGAATGAGCAGTTCTTC. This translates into CASSLGLPPWGNEQFF.

The CDR3 coding sequence is TGTGCCAGCAGCATCCAGGGGGTTTCCTACGAGCAGTACTTC. Translating it yields CASSIQGVSYEQYF. This chain uses TRBV7-8 with TRBJ2-7; 7 bases are shared with TRBD1. Germline values: CDR1 SGHVS, CDR2 FQNEAQ. The CDR3 covers 14 residues. Unmatched junction bases numbered 5, after V lost 5 bases and J lost 1 base.

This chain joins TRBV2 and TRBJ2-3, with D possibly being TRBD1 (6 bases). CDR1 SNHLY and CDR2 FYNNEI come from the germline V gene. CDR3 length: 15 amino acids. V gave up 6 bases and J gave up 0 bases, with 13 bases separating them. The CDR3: CASRPDRRSTDTQYF. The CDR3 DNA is TGTGCCAGCAGGCCCGACAGGAGGAGCACAGATACGCAGTATTTT.

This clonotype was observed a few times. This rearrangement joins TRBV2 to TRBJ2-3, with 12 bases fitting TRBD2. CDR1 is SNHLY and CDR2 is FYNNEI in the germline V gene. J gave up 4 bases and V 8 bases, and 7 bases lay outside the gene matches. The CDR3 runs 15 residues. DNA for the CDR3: TGTGCCAGCGCAAGACTAGCGGGAGCCCCAGATACGCAGTATTTT. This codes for CASARLAGAPDTQYF.

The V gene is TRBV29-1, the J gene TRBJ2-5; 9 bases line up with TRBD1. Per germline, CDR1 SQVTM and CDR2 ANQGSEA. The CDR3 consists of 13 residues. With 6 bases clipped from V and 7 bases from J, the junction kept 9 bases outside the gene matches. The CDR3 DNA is TGCAGCGTGTCGGGACAGGGTAGGGGGACCCAGTACTTC. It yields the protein CSVSGQGRGTQYF.

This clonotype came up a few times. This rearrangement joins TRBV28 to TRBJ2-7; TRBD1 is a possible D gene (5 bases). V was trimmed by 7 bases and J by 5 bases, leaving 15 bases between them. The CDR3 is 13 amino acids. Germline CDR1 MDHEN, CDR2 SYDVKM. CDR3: CASKVAGLDEQYF. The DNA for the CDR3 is TGTGCCAGCAAAGTCGCAGGGTTGGACGAGCAGTACTTC.

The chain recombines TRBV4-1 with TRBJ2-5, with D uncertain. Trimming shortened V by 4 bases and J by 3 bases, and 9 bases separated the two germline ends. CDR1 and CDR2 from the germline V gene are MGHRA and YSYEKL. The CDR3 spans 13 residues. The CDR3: CASSPFPEETQYF. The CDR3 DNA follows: TGCGCCAGCAGCCCCTTCCCCGAAGAGACCCAGTACTTC.

CDR3 coding DNA: TGCGCCAGCAGCGTCTCTAGCGGGAGCTACAATGAGCAGTTCTTC. It is translated as CASSVSSGSYNEQFF. V gene TRBV5-1 combines with J gene TRBJ2-1; 10 bases match TRBD2. V shed 4 bases, J shed 3 bases, and the junction held 4 bases outside the gene matches. The CDR3 is 15 residues long. The germline V gene has CDR1 SGHRS and CDR2 YFSETQ.

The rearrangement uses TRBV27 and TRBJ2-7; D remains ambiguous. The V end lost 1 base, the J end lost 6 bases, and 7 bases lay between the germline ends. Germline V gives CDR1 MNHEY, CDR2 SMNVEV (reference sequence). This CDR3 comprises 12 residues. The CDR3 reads CASSLYLGEQYF. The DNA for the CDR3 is TGTGCCAGCAGTTTATATTTAGGCGAGCAGTACTTC.

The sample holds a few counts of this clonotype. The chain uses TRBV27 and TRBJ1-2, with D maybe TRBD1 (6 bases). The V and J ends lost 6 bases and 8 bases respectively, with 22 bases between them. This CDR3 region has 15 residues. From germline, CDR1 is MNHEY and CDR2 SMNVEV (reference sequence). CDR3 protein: CASRPQGFVSGGYTF. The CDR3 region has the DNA TGTGCCAGCAGACCTCAGGGGTTCGTTTCGGGAGGCTACACCTTC.